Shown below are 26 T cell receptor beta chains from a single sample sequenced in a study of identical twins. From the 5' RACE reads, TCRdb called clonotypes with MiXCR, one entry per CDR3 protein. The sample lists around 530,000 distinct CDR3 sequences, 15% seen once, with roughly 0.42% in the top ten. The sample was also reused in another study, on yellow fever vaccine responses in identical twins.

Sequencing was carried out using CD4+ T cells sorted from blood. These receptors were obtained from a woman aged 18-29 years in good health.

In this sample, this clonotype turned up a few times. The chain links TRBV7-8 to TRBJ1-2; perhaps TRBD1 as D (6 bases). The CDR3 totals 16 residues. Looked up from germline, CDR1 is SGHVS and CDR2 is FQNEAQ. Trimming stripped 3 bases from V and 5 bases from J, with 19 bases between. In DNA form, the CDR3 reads TGTGCCAGCAGCTTCGGGAGACAGGAATTTGTGTATGGCTACACCTTC. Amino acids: CASSFGRQEFVYGYTF. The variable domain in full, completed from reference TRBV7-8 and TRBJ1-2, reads GAGVSQSPRYKVAKRGQDVALRCDPISGHVSLFWYQQALGQGPEFLTYFQNEAQLDKSGLPSDRFFAERPEGSVSTLKIQRTQQEDSAVYLCASSFGRQEFVYGYTFGSGTRLTVV.

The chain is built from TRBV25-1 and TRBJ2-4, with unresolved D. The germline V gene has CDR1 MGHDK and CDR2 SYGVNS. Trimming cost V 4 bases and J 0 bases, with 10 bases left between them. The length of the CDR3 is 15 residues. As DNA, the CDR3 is TGTGCCAGCAGTGGTTTGGCAATAGCCAAAAACATTCAGTACTTC. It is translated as CASSGLAIAKNIQYF. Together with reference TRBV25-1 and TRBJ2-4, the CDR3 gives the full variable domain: EADIYQTPRYLVIGTGKKITLECSQTMGHDKMYWYQQDPGMELHLIHYSYGVNSTEKGDLSSESTVSRIRTEHFPLTLESARPSHTSQYLCASSGLAIAKNIQYFGAGTRLSVL.

DNA of the CDR3: TGCAGTGCTACCGACAATGAGCAGTTCTTC. It codes for CSATDNEQFF. This chain connects TRBV20-1 to TRBJ2-1, with D hard to call. The V end lost 4 bases, the J end lost 5 bases, and 3 bases lay between the germline ends. Germline-derived CDR1 and CDR2 are DFQATT and SNEGSKA (reference sequence). The CDR3 contains 10 residues.

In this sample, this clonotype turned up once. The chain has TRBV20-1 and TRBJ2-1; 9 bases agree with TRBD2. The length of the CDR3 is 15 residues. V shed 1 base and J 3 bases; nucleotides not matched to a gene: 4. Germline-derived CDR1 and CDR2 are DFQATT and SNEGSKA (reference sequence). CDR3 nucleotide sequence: TGCAGTGCTAGAGGGCCTAGCGGGAACTACAATGAGCAGTTCTTC. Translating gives CSARGPSGNYNEQFF.

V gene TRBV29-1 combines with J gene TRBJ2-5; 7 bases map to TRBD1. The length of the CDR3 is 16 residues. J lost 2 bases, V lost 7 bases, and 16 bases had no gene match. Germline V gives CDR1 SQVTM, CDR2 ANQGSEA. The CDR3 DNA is TGCAGCGCGGGGCAGGGTACAGGGGTTGGGCAAGAGACCCAGTACTTC. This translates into CSAGQGTGVGQETQYF.

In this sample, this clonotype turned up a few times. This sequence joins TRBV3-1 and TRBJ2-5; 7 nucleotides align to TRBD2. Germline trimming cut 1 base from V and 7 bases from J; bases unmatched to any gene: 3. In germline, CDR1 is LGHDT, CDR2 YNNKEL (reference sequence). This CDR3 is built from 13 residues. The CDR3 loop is CASSQGGEGTQYF. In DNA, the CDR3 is TGTGCCAGCAGCCAAGGAGGGGAGGGGACCCAGTACTTC.

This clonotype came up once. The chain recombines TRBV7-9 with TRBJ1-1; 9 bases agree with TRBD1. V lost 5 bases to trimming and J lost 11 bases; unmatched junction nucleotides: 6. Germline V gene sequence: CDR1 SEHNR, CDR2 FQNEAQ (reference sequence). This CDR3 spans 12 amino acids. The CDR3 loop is CASSARDRDAFF. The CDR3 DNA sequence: TGTGCCAGCAGCGCACGGGACAGGGACGCTTTCTTT.

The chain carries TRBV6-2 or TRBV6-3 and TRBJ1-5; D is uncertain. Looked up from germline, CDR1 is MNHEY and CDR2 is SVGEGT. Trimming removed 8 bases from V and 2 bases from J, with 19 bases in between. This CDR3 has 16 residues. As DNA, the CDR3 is TGTGCCAGCTCCCCGGACCCGGGCGGAGGCAATCAGCCCCAGCATTTT. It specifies CASSPDPGGGNQPQHF.

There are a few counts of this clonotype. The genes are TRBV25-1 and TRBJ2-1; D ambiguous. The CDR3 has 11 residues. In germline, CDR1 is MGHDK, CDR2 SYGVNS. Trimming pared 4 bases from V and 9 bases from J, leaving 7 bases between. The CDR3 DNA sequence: TGTGCCAGCAGTGTTAGCACTGAGCAGTTCTTC. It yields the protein CASSVSTEQFF.

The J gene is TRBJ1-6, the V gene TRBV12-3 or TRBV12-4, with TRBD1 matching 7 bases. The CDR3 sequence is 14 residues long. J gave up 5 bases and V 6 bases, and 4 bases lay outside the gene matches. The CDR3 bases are TGTGCCAGCAGCTTGACAGGGCATAATTCACCCCTCCACTTT. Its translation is CASSLTGHNSPLHF.

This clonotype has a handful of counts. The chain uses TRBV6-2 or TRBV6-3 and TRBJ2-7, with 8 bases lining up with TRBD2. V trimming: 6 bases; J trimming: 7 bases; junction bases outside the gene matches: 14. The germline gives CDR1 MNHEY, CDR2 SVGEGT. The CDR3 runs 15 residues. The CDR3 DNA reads TGTGCCAGCAGGGTCAATAGCGGGATATCTCTGGAGCAGTACTTC. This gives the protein CASRVNSGISLEQYF.

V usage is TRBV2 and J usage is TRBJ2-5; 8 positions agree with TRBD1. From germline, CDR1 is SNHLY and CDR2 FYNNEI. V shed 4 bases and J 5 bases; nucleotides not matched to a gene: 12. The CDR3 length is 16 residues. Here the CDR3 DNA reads TGTGCCAGCAGTGTCGGGCGCGCAGGGGGCTCGGAGACCCAGTACTTC. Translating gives CASSVGRAGGSETQYF.

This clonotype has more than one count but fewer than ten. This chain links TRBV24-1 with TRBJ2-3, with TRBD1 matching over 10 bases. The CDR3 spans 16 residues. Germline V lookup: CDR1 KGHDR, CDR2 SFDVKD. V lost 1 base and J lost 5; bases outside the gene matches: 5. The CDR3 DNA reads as TGTGCCACCAGTGATTTTGGGACAGGGGTGGAAGATACGCAGTATTTT. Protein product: CATSDFGTGVEDTQYF.

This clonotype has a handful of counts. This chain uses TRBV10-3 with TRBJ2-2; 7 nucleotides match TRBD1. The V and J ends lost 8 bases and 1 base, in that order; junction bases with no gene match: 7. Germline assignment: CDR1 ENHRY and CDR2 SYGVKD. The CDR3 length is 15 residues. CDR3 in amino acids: CAIGRGTENTGELFF. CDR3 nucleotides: TGTGCCATCGGGCGAGGGACAGAGAACACCGGGGAGCTGTTTTTT.

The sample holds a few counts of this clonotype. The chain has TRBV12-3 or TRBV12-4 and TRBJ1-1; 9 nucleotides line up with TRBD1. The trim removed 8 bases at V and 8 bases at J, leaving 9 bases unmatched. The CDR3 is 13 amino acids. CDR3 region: CASGQQGAAEAFF. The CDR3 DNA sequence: TGTGCCAGCGGGCAACAGGGGGCAGCGGAAGCTTTCTTT.

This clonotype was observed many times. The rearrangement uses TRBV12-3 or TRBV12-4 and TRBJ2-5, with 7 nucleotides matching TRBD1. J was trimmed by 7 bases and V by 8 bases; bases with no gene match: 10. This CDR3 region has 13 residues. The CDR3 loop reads CASVWTGSVTQYF. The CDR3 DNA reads TGTGCCAGCGTGTGGACAGGATCTGTGACCCAGTACTTC.

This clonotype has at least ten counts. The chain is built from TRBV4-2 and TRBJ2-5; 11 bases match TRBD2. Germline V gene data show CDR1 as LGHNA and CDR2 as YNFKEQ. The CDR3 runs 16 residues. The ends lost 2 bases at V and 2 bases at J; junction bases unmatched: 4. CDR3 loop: CASSQQGTSGQETQYF. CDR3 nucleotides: TGTGCCAGCAGCCAACAAGGGACTAGCGGACAAGAGACCCAGTACTTC.

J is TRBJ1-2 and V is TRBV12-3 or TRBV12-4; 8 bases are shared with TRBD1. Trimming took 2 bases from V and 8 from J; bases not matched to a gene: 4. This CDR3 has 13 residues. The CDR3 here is CASSLKDRVGYTF. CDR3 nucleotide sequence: TGTGCCAGCAGTTTAAAGGACAGGGTGGGCTACACCTTC.

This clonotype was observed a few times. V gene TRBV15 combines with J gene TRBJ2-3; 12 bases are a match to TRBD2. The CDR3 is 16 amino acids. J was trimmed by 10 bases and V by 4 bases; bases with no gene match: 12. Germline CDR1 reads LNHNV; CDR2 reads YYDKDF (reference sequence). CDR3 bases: TGTGCCACCAGCACGACTAGCGGGAGTTTTCCGCAGCCGCAGTATTTT. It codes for CATSTTSGSFPQPQYF.

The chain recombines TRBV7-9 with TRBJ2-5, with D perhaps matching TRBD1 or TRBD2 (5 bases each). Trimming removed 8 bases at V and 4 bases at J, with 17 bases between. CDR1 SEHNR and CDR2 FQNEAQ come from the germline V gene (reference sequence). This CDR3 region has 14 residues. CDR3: CASGSTVGGETQYF. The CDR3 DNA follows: TGTGCCAGCGGTTCGACAGTTGGGGGAGAGACCCAGTACTTC.

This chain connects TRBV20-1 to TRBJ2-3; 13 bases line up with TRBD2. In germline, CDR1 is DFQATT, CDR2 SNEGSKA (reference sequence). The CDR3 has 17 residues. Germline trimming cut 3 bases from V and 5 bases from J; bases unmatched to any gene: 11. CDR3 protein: CSASSTSGGALIDTQYF. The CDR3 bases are TGCAGTGCTAGTAGCACTAGCGGGGGGGCCCTTATAGATACGCAGTATTTT.

The CDR3 DNA is TGTGCCAGCAGCCGCGGGGAGACCGGGGAGCTGTTTTTT. Residues: CASSRGETGELFF. The gene calls are TRBV7-9 and TRBJ2-2; possibly TRBD2 for D (6 bases). Trimming removed 5 bases from V and 5 bases from J, with 9 bases in between. Germline V CDR1 and CDR2: SEHNR, FQNEAQ (reference sequence). The CDR3 runs 13 residues.

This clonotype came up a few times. The CDR3 loop is CASSYSTRGQPQHF. For the CDR3, the DNA is TGTGCCAGCAGTTACTCGACTCGGGGTCAGCCCCAGCATTTT. The chain recombines TRBV6-2 or TRBV6-3 with TRBJ1-5; D is unclear. This CDR3 spans 14 amino acids. V dropped 0 bases and J dropped 6 bases, with 9 bases sitting between them. Germline CDR1 and CDR2: MNHEY and SVGEGT.

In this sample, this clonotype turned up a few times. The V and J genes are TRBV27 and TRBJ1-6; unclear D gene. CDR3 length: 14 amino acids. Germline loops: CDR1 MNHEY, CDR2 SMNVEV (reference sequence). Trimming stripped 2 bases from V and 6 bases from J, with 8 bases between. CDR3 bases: TGTGCCAGCAGTTTAAAGACAATTAATTCACCCCTCCACTTT. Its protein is CASSLKTINSPLHF.

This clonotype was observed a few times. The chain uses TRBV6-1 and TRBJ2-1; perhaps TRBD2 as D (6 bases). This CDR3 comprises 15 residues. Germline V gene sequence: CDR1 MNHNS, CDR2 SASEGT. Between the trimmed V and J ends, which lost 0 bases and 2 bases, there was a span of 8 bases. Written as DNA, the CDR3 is TGTGCCAGCAGTGAAGCGGGCGGGGCCTACAATGAGCAGTTCTTC. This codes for CASSEAGGAYNEQFF.

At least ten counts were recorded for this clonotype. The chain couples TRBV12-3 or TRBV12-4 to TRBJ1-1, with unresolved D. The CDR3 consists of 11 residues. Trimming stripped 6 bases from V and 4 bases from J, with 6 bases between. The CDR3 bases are TGTGCCAGCAGCCCCTCCACTGAAGCTTTCTTT. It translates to CASSPSTEAFF.